The 13 T cell receptor beta chains below come from one sample, sequenced in a study of sequential checkpoint blockade in melanoma. TCRdb's table, derived via immunoSEQ multiplex PCR, lists solely in-frame clones and lacks some. The sample gives about 12,000 clones, approximately 27% of which show up once; roughly a fifth is in the top ten. Sample treatment: randomized to nivolumab then ipilimumab (arm A) or the reverse (arm B). The input for sequencing was tumor tissue (inferred from file names), taken from a patient given nivolumab and ipilimumab in sequence. The receptors were gathered from a human donor with melanoma.

The V and J genes are TRBV19 and TRBJ2-2; 7 bases agree with TRBD2. This CDR3 spans 16 amino acids. J gave up 1 base and V 4 bases, and 6 bases lay outside the gene matches. In germline, CDR1 is LNHDA, CDR2 SQIVND (reference sequence). The CDR3, as DNA: TGTGCCAGTAGTACGCGACTAGCAGGGAACACCGGGGAGCTGTTTTTT. Translated, it gives CASSTRLAGNTGELFF.

The V and J genes are TRBV19 and TRBJ2-2, with TRBD2 matching over 8 bases. The germline CDR1 and CDR2 sequences are LNHDA and SQIVND (reference sequence). The CDR3 is 13 amino acids. The trim removed 11 bases at V and 7 bases at J, leaving 9 bases unmatched. CDR3 in amino acids: CACSGGAGGELFF. The DNA for the CDR3 is TGTGCCTGCTCCGGGGGGGCCGGCGGGGAGCTGTTTTTT.

The rearrangement links TRBV6-8 to TRBJ2-7; D is possibly TRBD1 (6 bases). The CDR3 consists of 14 residues. Germline V gene lookup returns CDR1 MNHGY and CDR2 SAAAGT. V was shortened by 6 bases and J by 3 bases, with 15 bases between the two germline ends. The CDR3 loop is CASSPQGPYYEQYF. The CDR3 DNA reads as TGTGCCAGCAGCCCACAGGGTCCTTACTACGAGCAGTACTTC.

This clone was seen repeatedly, ten times or more. The gene calls are TRBV6-8 and TRBJ1-1, with TRBD1 identical over 8 bases. The CDR3 covers 14 residues. J gave up 3 bases and V 6 bases, and 6 bases lay outside the gene matches. CDR1 and CDR2 from the germline V gene are MNHGY and SAAAGT. The CDR3 protein is CASRWTGSDTEAFF. The CDR3, as DNA: TGTGCCAGCAGGTGGACAGGGTCCGACACTGAAGCTTTCTTT.

V is TRBV11-3 and J is TRBJ1-1; weak D call: TRBD1 (5 bases). The germline CDR1 and CDR2 sequences are SGHNT and YENEEA. V was shortened by 3 bases and J by 4 bases, with 15 bases between the two germline ends. The CDR3 totals 15 residues. The CDR3 nucleotides are TGTGCCAGCAGCTTGTCTCCAGGGAGGGGCACTGAAGCTTTCTTT. Protein product: CASSLSPGRGTEAFF.

This clone occurred a few times. The chain recombines TRBV9 with TRBJ2-7; TRBD1 agrees at 8 bases. The V segment lost 2 bases and the J segment 9 bases; nucleotides outside the gene matches: 10. Germline V lookup: CDR1 SGDLS, CDR2 YYNGEE. This CDR3 contains 14 residues. CDR3: CASSVTGQALGQYF. The CDR3 coding sequence is TGTGCCAGCAGCGTGACGGGACAGGCCCTAGGGCAGTACTTC.

This clone has only a few counts. The rearrangement joins TRBV29-1 to TRBJ1-1, with unresolved D. Germline V lookup: CDR1 SQVTM, CDR2 ANQGSEA. The V end lost 2 bases, the J end lost 3 bases, and 10 bases lay between the germline ends. The CDR3 loop spans 13 amino acids. The CDR3 DNA follows: TGCAGCGTTGAACCCGGCGGCTACACTGAAGCTTTCTTT. This translates into CSVEPGGYTEAFF.

This clone was counted a single time. The V call is TRBV5-1, the J call TRBJ1-2, with TRBD1 as a possible D gene (5 bases). Germline-derived CDR1 and CDR2 are SGHRS and YFSETQ. Trimming shortened V by 4 bases and J by 3 bases, and 13 bases separated the two germline ends. The CDR3 has 14 residues. This CDR3 is CASSRREGYYGYTF. CDR3 coding DNA: TGCGCCAGCAGCCGGAGAGAGGGGTACTATGGCTACACCTTC. Based on the CDR3 plus reference TRBV5-1 and TRBJ1-2, the full variable domain is KAGVTQTPRYLIKTRGQQVTLSCSPISGHRSVSWYQQTPGQGLQFLFEYFSETQRNKGNFPGRFSGRQFSNSRSEMNVSTLELGDSALYLCASSRREGYYGYTFGSGTRLTVV.

This rearrangement joins TRBV19 to TRBJ2-1; TRBD2 matches 8 bases. CDR3 size: 15 residues. Germline CDR1 and CDR2: LNHDA and SQIVND (reference sequence). With V trimmed by 3 bases and J by 3 bases, 4 bases remained unmatched. CDR3 amino acids: CASSMTAGVYNEQFF. The CDR3 nucleotides read TGTGCCAGTAGTATGACAGCGGGGGTCTACAATGAGCAGTTCTTC.

This clone was detected a few times. The chain's CDR3 is CASSGTGPGSPLHF. The CDR3 DNA follows: TGTGCCAGCTCCGGGACAGGGCCCGGTTCACCCCTCCACTTT. V is TRBV18 and J is TRBJ1-6; 9 bases match TRBD1. This CDR3 spans 14 amino acids. Germline CDR1 is KGHSH and CDR2 is LQKENI. V lost 6 bases to trimming and J lost 9 bases; unmatched junction nucleotides: 6. The full variable domain, completed using reference TRBV18 and TRBJ1-6, is NAGVMQNPRHLVRRRGQEARLRCSPMKGHSHVYWYRQLPEEGLKFMVYLQKENIIDESGMPKERFSAEFPKEGPSILRIQQVVRGDSAAYFCASSGTGPGSPLHFGNGTRLTVT.

The chain carries TRBV15 and TRBJ2-1; 11 nucleotides match TRBD2. The V and J ends lost 8 bases and 6 bases, in that order; junction bases with no gene match: 6. Germline CDR1 LNHNV, CDR2 YYDKDF (reference sequence). There are 14 residues in the CDR3. The CDR3 DNA reads TGTGCCACCTCTAGCGGGGGGTTTAGCAATGAGCAGTTCTTC. This encodes CATSSGGFSNEQFF.

This clone was found many times. The V gene is TRBV4-1, the J gene TRBJ1-1, with D maybe TRBD1 (5 bases). The ends were cut back, 3 bases at V and 1 base at J, with 18 bases in the middle. Germline assignment: CDR1 MGHRA and CDR2 YSYEKL. The CDR3 extends over 17 amino acids. CDR3 sequence reads: CASSHTLPGHKNTEAFF. In DNA form, the CDR3 reads TGCGCCAGCAGCCACACTCTACCAGGACACAAGAACACTGAAGCTTTCTTT.

This clone was seen a handful of times. This rearrangement joins TRBV11-3 to TRBJ2-1, with 10 nucleotides matching TRBD2. There are 15 residues in the CDR3. Trimming took 3 bases from V and 7 from J; bases not matched to a gene: 6. Germline V gives CDR1 SGHNT, CDR2 YENEEA. The CDR3 loop is CASSFRASGGNEQFF. Here the CDR3 DNA reads TGTGCCAGCAGCTTCAGGGCTAGCGGGGGAAATGAGCAGTTCTTC.